The rows below give T cell receptor beta chains drawn from one sample of a study of CD8 T cells in Susac syndrome. TCRdb recomputed calls from the immunoSEQ multiplex PCR reads with MiXCR, one row per CDR3 protein. The data contain under 85,000 distinct CDR3 sequences, 94% of them seen just once; the ten biggest clones take up less than 0.95%. The sample consisted of CD8+ T cells from PBMCs. These receptor sequences come from a human donor with Susac syndrome. Both conserved end residues are part of each CDR3. The order of the fields is V gene, CDR3 length, D gene, J gene, CDR3 DNA, CDR3 protein. A D gene is named only where the DNA matches it firmly.

V gene: TRBV3-1; CDR3 length: 16; D gene: TRBD1; J gene: TRBJ1-2; CDR3 DNA: TGTGCCAGCAGCCCCTCCGGGACAGGTTTCGACTATGGCTACACCTTC; CDR3 protein: CASSPSGTGFDYGYTF
V gene: TRBV7-9; CDR3 length: 12; D gene: -; J gene: TRBJ2-1; CDR3 DNA: TGTGCCAGCAGCTCTTACTACAATGAGCAGTTCTTC; CDR3 protein: CASSSYYNEQFF
V gene: TRBV25-1; CDR3 length: 13; D gene: -; J gene: TRBJ2-1; CDR3 DNA: TGTGCCAGCAGCGAAGCGTACTACAATGAGCAGTTCTTC; CDR3 protein: CASSEAYYNEQFF
V gene: TRBV19; CDR3 length: 12; D gene: -; J gene: TRBJ2-7; CDR3 DNA: TGTGCCAGTAGTATCGGTGGCTACGAGCAGTACTTC; CDR3 protein: CASSIGGYEQYF
V gene: TRBV4-3; CDR3 length: 15; D gene: -; J gene: TRBJ2-7; CDR3 DNA: TGCGCCAGCAGCCAAGACCATGACCATCGCTACGAGCAGTACTTC; CDR3 protein: CASSQDHDHRYEQYF
V gene: TRBV20-1; CDR3 length: 16; D gene: -; J gene: TRBJ2-3; CDR3 DNA: TGCAGTGCTAGGTTTTTAGCGGAGGCTGGTACAGATACGCAGTATTTT; CDR3 protein: CSARFLAEAGTDTQYF
V gene: TRBV6-2/TRBV6-3; CDR3 length: 12; D gene: -; J gene: TRBJ1-5; CDR3 DNA: TGTGCCAGCAGTCCGGGAGGGCAGCCCCAGCATTTT; CDR3 protein: CASSPGGQPQHF
V gene: TRBV27; CDR3 length: 13; D gene: -; J gene: TRBJ2-1; CDR3 DNA: TGTGCCAGCAGTCGGGCAGTGGGCCGAGAGCAGTTCTTC; CDR3 protein: CASSRAVGREQFF
V gene: TRBV30; CDR3 length: 13; D gene: -; J gene: TRBJ2-7; CDR3 DNA: TGTGCCTGGAGTTGGCAAACGGCCTACGAGCAGTACTTC; CDR3 protein: CAWSWQTAYEQYF
V gene: TRBV7-9; CDR3 length: 15; D gene: TRBD1; J gene: TRBJ2-5; CDR3 DNA: TGTGCCAGCAGCTTAGGAGGGACAGGGTCGAAGACCCAGTACTTC; CDR3 protein: CASSLGGTGSKTQYF
V gene: TRBV3-1; CDR3 length: 12; D gene: -; J gene: TRBJ1-4; CDR3 DNA: TGTGCCAGCAGCTCTCGGGATGAAAAACTGTTTTTT; CDR3 protein: CASSSRDEKLFF
V gene: TRBV6-6; CDR3 length: 13; D gene: -; J gene: TRBJ1-5; CDR3 DNA: TGTGCCAGCAGTTGGTTACAAGTGGAGCCCCAGCATTTT; CDR3 protein: CASSWLQVEPQHF
V gene: TRBV15; CDR3 length: 13; D gene: -; J gene: TRBJ1-5; CDR3 DNA: TGTGCCACCAGCAGGAGGGTAGATCAGCCCCAGCATTTT; CDR3 protein: CATSRRVDQPQHF
V gene: TRBV29-1; CDR3 length: 13; D gene: TRBD1; J gene: TRBJ1-2; CDR3 DNA: TGCAGCGTACTCGGACAGGGGACGGATGGCTACACCTTC; CDR3 protein: CSVLGQGTDGYTF
V gene: TRBV14; CDR3 length: 15; D gene: TRBD2; J gene: TRBJ2-1; CDR3 DNA: TGTGCCAGCAGCCAAGGGCTCGGGACTAGGGATGAGCAGTTCTTC; CDR3 protein: CASSQGLGTRDEQFF
V gene: TRBV6-5; CDR3 length: 14; D gene: -; J gene: TRBJ2-7; CDR3 DNA: TGTGCCAGCAGTTACAGGGGCGAGACCTACGAGCAGTACTTC; CDR3 protein: CASSYRGETYEQYF
V gene: TRBV27; CDR3 length: 13; D gene: -; J gene: TRBJ2-7; CDR3 DNA: TGTGCCAGCAGTTTGGCCAGCTCCTACGAGCAGTACTTC; CDR3 protein: CASSLASSYEQYF
V gene: TRBV19; CDR3 length: 13; D gene: -; J gene: TRBJ1-1; CDR3 DNA: TGTGCCAGTAGTTCGACAGAGAACACTGAAGCTTTCTTT; CDR3 protein: CASSSTENTEAFF
V gene: TRBV25-1; CDR3 length: 12; D gene: -; J gene: TRBJ2-7; CDR3 DNA: TGTGCCACCCGGACAGCCGCCTACGAGCAGTACTTC; CDR3 protein: CATRTAAYEQYF
V gene: TRBV19; CDR3 length: 15; D gene: -; J gene: TRBJ2-7; CDR3 DNA: TGTGCCAGTAGTGTTCTCCCAGGGCCAAACTACGAGCAGTACTTC; CDR3 protein: CASSVLPGPNYEQYF
V gene: TRBV28; CDR3 length: 18; D gene: TRBD2; J gene: TRBJ2-2; CDR3 DNA: TGTGCCAGCAGTTACCCCGTTAGCGGGAGGGCCTTGACCGGGGAGCTGTTTTTT; CDR3 protein: CASSYPVSGRALTGELFF
V gene: TRBV9; CDR3 length: 18; D gene: TRBD1; J gene: TRBJ1-2; CDR3 DNA: TGTGCCAGCAGACCCACAGGGGGCGCGGGTATAAACGACGATGGCTACACCTTC; CDR3 protein: CASRPTGGAGINDDGYTF
V gene: TRBV19; CDR3 length: 13; D gene: -; J gene: TRBJ1-1; CDR3 DNA: TGTGCCAGTAGTATTCTAGGAGGGAGAGGAGCTTTCTTT; CDR3 protein: CASSILGGRGAFF